These T cell receptor beta chains were read from a single sample in a study of T cells after posttransplantation cyclophosphamide. The assay was immunoSEQ multiplex PCR, and TCRdb's table has in-frame clones only and misses some. Of some 10,000 clones in the sample, about 82% were seen once. Specimen: PBMCs, collected after allogeneic stem cell transplant with posttransplant cyclophosphamide. The origin of the receptors is a female patient in her 50s who received an allogeneic stem cell transplant from a related donor, was CMV-positive, and had no GVHD. Some of these T cells may belong to the graft donor. Each CDR3 is given with its conserved first and last residue. The D gene is left open where the match is weak. Some rows have no size entry. The others give once, few or many, or a class for an expanded clone.

d_call	clone_size	v_call	j_call	cdr3_length	cdr3_aa	cdr3_nt
.	.	TRBV4-1	TRBJ2-7	15	CASSHTTGVVYEQYF	TGCGCCAGCAGCCATACGACAGGAGTGGTCTACGAGCAGTACTTC
.	.	TRBV19	TRBJ2-3	16	CASSTQALTSTDTQYF	TGTGCCAGTAGTACACAGGCGTTAACTAGCACAGATACGCAGTATTTT
TRBD2	.	TRBV30	TRBJ2-1	13	CAWSLAGGSPWLF	TGTGCCTGGAGTCTAGCGGGGGGTTCTCCTTGGCTCTTC
TRBD2	.	TRBV13	TRBJ2-1	16	CASSFQRGPSYNEQFF	TGTGCCAGCAGCTTCCAGCGGGGGCCATCCTACAATGAGCAGTTCTTC
TRBD1	.	TRBV29-1	TRBJ2-7	13	CSVEGQGTYEQYF	TGCAGCGTTGAGGGACAGGGTACCTACGAGCAGTACTTC
TRBD1	.	TRBV2	TRBJ1-5	15	CASSLRTGGNQPQHF	TGTGCCAGCAGTCTAAGGACAGGGGGGAATCAGCCCCAGCATTTT
.	medium-sized	TRBV19	TRBJ1-5	14	CAGGTGDSNQPQHF	TGTGCCGGTGGGACGGGGGATAGCAATCAGCCCCAGCATTTT
.	.	TRBV5-4	TRBJ1-2	13	CASSLVGGDGYTF	TGTGCCAGCAGCTTGGTAGGAGGGGATGGCTACACCTTC
TRBD1	once	TRBV2	TRBJ1-2	13	CASRLEGAGGYTF	TGTGCCAGCCGACTAGAGGGGGCGGGTGGCTACACCTTC
.	.	TRBV27	TRBJ1-5	16	CASRTTTVGGNQPQHF	TGTGCCAGCAGAACTACGACAGTCGGTGGCAATCAGCCCCAGCATTTT
.	.	TRBV9	TRBJ1-3	13	CASSSRSGNTIYF	TGTGCCAGCAGCTCGAGGTCGGGAAACACCATATATTTT
.	.	TRBV2	TRBJ2-7	13	CASSGPSSYEQYF	TGTGCCAGCAGTGGCCCTAGCTCCTACGAGCAGTACTTC
TRBD2	.	TRBV7-9	TRBJ2-7	14	CASSSHGGGYEQYF	TGTGCCAGCAGCTCCCACGGGGGGGGCTACGAGCAGTACTTC
TRBD1	few	TRBV5-4	TRBJ1-2	15	CASSPAGQITDGYTF	TGTGCCAGCAGCCCGGCGGGACAGATAACCGATGGCTACACCTTC
TRBD1	.	TRBV6-6	TRBJ2-7	15	CASSYWDRESYEQYF	TGTGCCAGCAGTTACTGGGACAGGGAATCCTACGAGCAGTACTTC
TRBD1	few	TRBV19	TRBJ1-5	14	CASTGTGGFQPQHF	TGTGCCAGTACCGGGACAGGGGGCTTTCAGCCCCAGCATTTT
.	once	TRBV4-1	TRBJ1-1	13	CATSGGGRTEAFF	TGCGCCACCTCCGGGGGGGGTAGGACTGAAGCTTTCTTT
.	.	TRBV11-3	TRBJ2-5	14	CASSLDTSSKTQYF	TGTGCCAGCAGCTTAGATACTAGTTCAAAGACCCAGTACTTC
.	.	TRBV6-5	TRBJ2-7	14	CASSYLRQAHEQYF	TGTGCCAGCAGTTACCTTCGACAGGCCCACGAGCAGTACTTC
TRBD1	.	TRBV6-1	TRBJ1-2	16	CASSEIRDRGSVGYTF	TGTGCCAGCAGTGAAATCCGGGACAGGGGAAGTGTTGGCTACACCTTC
.	.	TRBV7-2	TRBJ2-5	14	CASSPRTARATQYF	TGTGCCAGCAGCCCCAGGACTGCTAGGGCGACCCAGTACTTC
.	.	TRBV14	TRBJ1-3	17	CASSQERNPSSGNTIYF	TGTGCCAGCAGCCAAGAGCGGAACCCGAGCTCTGGAAACACCATATATTTT
TRBD2	few	TRBV5-4	TRBJ2-7	15	CASSSQRGSSYEQYF	TGTGCCAGCAGCTCCCAGCGGGGGAGCTCCTACGAGCAGTACTTC
.	.	TRBV5-1	TRBJ1-1	15	CASSLQEARGTEAFF	TGCGCCAGCAGCCTTCAGGAGGCGCGTGGTACTGAAGCTTTCTTT
TRBD1	.	TRBV6-5	TRBJ2-7	15	CASSHRDRGLYEQYF	TGTGCCAGCAGTCACCGAGACAGGGGGCTGTACGAGCAGTACTTC
.	.	TRBV4-3	TRBJ1-1	14	CASSPSWQNTEAFF	TGCGCCAGCAGCCCATCTTGGCAGAACACTGAAGCTTTCTTT
.	.	TRBV27	TRBJ2-7	13	CASSFGGVDEQYF	TGTGCCAGCAGTTTCGGAGGGGTGGACGAGCAGTACTTC
.	.	TRBV4-3	TRBJ1-4	17	CASSRQVPTSSGEKLFF	TGCGCCAGCAGCCGACAGGTGCCCACCTCTTCTGGTGAAAAACTGTTTTTT
TRBD1	.	TRBV6-5	TRBJ1-2	13	CASSRRGLSGYTF	TGTGCCAGCAGTCGAAGGGGGCTTAGCGGCTACACCTTC
.	.	TRBV7-2	TRBJ1-3	15	CASSFMRTLENTIYF	TGTGCCAGCAGCTTTATGCGAACTCTTGAAAACACCATATATTTT
.	.	TRBV6-5	TRBJ1-6	13	CASSRQDNSPLHF	TGTGCCAGCAGCAGACAGGATAATTCACCCCTCCACTTT
.	few	TRBV7-2	TRBJ2-2	19	CASSFQTYTGTLNTGELFF	TGTGCCAGCAGCTTCCAAACTTACACCGGGACTTTGAACACCGGGGAGCTGTTTTTT
.	few	TRBV7-3	TRBJ1-1	18	CASSLRGPGWGGNTEAFF	TGTGCCAGCAGCTTAAGGGGGCCAGGGTGGGGTGGGAACACTGAAGCTTTCTTT
TRBD1	few	TRBV5-1	TRBJ2-1	16	CASSSTSGTGGNEQFF	TGCGCCAGCAGCTCTACTTCCGGGACAGGGGGCAATGAGCAGTTCTTC
.	.	TRBV6-1	TRBJ1-3	14	CASSRQNPGNTIYF	TGTGCCAGCAGTCGACAGAATCCTGGAAACACCATATATTTT
.	.	TRBV7-3	TRBJ2-5	19	CASSLKLKSDGLYQETQYF	TGTGCCAGCAGCTTAAAGCTTAAGTCGGACGGACTGTACCAAGAGACCCAGTACTTC
.	few	TRBV15	TRBJ2-6	11	CADLQFGLGTF	.
.	.	TRBV9	TRBJ1-2	16	CASSGPGGGKYYGYTF	TGTGCCAGCAGCGGCCCGGGGGGAGGGAAGTACTATGGCTACACCTTC
TRBD2	.	TRBV4-2	TRBJ2-1	16	CASSQVSLAGDNEQFF	TGTGCCAGCAGCCAAGTTAGTCTAGCGGGGGATAATGAGCAGTTCTTC
.	few	TRBV28	TRBJ1-6	16	CASKRGSSSYNSPLHF	TGTGCCAGCAAACGAGGCAGTAGCTCCTATAATTCACCCCTCCACTTT
TRBD2	.	TRBV30	TRBJ2-5	17	CAWSRALAGGQWGTQYF	TGTGCCTGGAGTCGTGCGCTAGCGGGGGGGCAGTGGGGGACCCAGTACTTC
TRBD1	.	TRBV5-4	TRBJ1-5	16	CASSLDLGQGNQPQHF	TGTGCCAGCAGCTTGGATCTCGGACAGGGCAATCAGCCCCAGCATTTT
.	.	TRBV7-2	TRBJ2-2	14	CASTDRRNTGELFF	TGTGCCAGCACCGACAGGAGGAACACCGGGGAGCTGTTTTTT
.	.	TRBV28	TRBJ1-2	11	CASSGNYGYTF	TGTGCCAGCAGTGGCAACTATGGCTACACCTTC
.	.	TRBV6-5	TRBJ2-7	16	CASSSRPASAPYEQYF	TGTGCCAGCAGTTCGAGGCCAGCTTCCGCCCCCTACGAGCAGTACTTC
.	.	TRBV25-1	TRBJ2-3	11	CASRAFDTQYF	TGTGCCAGCAGGGCTTTCGATACGCAGTATTTT
.	.	TRBV6-1	TRBJ1-2	13	CARSTSAGYGYTF	TGTGCCAGATCGACATCAGCAGGCTATGGCTACACCTTC
TRBD2	.	TRBV5-1	TRBJ2-1	15	CASSLLAGEVGEQFF	TGCGCCAGCAGTCTACTAGCGGGGGAGGTGGGTGAGCAGTTCTTC
.	.	TRBV19	TRBJ1-1	16	CASSIGSGWRDTEAFF	TGTGCCAGTAGTATAGGTTCCGGGTGGCGGGACACTGAAGCTTTCTTT
TRBD1	once	TRBV7-9	TRBJ1-1	15	CASSLVQGAHAEAFF	TGTGCCAGCAGCTTAGTACAGGGGGCGCACGCTGAAGCTTTCTTT
TRBD2	once	TRBV7-9	TRBJ2-3	15	CASSLREGRTDTQYF	TGTGCCAGCAGCTTAAGGGAGGGCCGCACAGATACGCAGTATTTT
TRBD2	.	TRBV6-5	TRBJ2-5	16	CASSYPGSGAQETQYF	TGTGCCAGCAGTTACCCCGGAAGCGGGGCCCAAGAGACCCAGTACTTC
.	.	TRBV30	TRBJ1-1	13	CAWSVQLNTEAFF	TGTGCCTGGAGTGTACAGTTGAACACTGAAGCTTTCTTT
TRBD2	.	TRBV18	TRBJ2-7	16	CASSPSGTSGAYEQYF	TGTGCCAGCTCACCTTCCGGGACTAGCGGTGCCTACGAGCAGTACTTC